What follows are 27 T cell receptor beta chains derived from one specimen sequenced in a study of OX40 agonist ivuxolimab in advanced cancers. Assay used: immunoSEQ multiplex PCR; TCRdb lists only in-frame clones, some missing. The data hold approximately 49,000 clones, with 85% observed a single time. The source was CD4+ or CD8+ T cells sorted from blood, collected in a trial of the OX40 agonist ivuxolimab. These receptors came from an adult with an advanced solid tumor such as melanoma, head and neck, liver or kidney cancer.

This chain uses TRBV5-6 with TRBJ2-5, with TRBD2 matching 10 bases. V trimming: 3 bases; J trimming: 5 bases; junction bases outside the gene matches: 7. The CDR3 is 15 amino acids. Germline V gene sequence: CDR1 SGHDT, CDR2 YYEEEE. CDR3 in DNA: TGTGCCAGCAGCTCCGGGACTAGCGCCGGGGAGACCCAGTACTTC. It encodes CASSSGTSAGETQYF.

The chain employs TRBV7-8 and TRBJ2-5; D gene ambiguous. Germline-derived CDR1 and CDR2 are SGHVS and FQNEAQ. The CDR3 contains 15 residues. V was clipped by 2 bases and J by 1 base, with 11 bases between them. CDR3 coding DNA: TGTGCCAGCAGCTTACAAGCAGCGACCCAAGAGACCCAGTACTTC. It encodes CASSLQAATQETQYF.

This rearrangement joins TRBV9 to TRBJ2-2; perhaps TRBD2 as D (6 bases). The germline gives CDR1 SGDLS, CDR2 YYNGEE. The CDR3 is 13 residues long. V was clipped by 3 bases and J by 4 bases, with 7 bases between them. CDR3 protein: CASSAGGTGELFF. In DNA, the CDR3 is TGTGCCAGCAGCGCCGGGGGCACCGGGGAGCTGTTTTTT.

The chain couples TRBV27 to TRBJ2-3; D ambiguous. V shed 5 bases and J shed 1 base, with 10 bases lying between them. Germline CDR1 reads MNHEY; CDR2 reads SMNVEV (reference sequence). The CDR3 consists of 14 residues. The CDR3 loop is CASSVDFGTDTQYF. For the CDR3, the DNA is TGTGCCAGCAGTGTAGATTTTGGCACAGATACGCAGTATTTT.

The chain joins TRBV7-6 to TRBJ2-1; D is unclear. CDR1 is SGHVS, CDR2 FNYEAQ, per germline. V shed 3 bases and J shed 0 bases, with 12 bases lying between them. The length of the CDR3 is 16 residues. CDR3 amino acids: CASSFSSASSYNEQFF. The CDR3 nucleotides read TGTGCCAGCAGCTTTTCCAGTGCAAGCTCCTACAATGAGCAGTTCTTC.

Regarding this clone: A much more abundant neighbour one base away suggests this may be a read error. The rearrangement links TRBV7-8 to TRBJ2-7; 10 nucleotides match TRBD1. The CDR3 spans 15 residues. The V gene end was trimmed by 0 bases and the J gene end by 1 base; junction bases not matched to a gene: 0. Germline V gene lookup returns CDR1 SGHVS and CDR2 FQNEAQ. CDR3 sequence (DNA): TGTGCCAGCAGCTTAGCGGGACAGGGGTCCTACGAGCAGTACTTC. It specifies CASSLAGQGSYEQYF.

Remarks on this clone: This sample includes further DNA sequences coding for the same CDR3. DNA for the CDR3: TGTGCCAGCAGCTTATTAGGGGGCCAAGAGACCCAGTACTTC. As protein: CASSLLGGQETQYF. The gene calls are TRBV11-2 and TRBJ2-5; D may be TRBD1 (6 bases). Germline V gene sequence: CDR1 SGHAT, CDR2 FQNNGV. Trimming took 2 bases from V and 1 from J, leaving 8 bases between them. The CDR3 extends over 14 amino acids.

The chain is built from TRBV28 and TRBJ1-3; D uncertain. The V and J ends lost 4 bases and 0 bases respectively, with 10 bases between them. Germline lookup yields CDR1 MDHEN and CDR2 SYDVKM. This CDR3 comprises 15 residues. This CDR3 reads CASSSPDGSGNTIYF. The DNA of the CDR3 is TGTGCCAGCAGTTCACCTGATGGCTCTGGAAACACCATATATTTT.

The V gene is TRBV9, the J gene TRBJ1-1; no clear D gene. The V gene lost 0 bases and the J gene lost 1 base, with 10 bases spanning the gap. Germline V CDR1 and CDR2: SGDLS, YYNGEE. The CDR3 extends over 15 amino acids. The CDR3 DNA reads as TGTGCCAGCAGCGTAGCTACTGGCAGGAACACTGAAGCTTTCTTT. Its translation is CASSVATGRNTEAFF. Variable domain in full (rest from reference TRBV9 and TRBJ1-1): DSGVTQTPKHLITATGQRVTLRCSPRSGDLSVYWYQQSLDQGLQFLIQYYNGEERAKGNILERFSAQQFPDLHSELNLSSLELGDSALYFCASSVATGRNTEAFFGQGTRLTVV.

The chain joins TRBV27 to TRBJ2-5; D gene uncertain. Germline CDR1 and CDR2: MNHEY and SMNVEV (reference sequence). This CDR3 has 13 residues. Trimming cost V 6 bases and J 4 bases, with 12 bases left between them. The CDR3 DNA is TGTGCCAGCAGCTCCGGCCCACGAGAGACCCAGTACTTC. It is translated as CASSSGPRETQYF.

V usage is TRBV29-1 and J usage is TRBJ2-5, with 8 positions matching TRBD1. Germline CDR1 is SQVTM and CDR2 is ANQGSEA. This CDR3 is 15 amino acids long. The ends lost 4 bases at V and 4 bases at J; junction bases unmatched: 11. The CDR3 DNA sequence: TGCAGCGTTGGGGCCCTAGGGACAGGAGGAGAGACCCAGTACTTC. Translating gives CSVGALGTGGETQYF.

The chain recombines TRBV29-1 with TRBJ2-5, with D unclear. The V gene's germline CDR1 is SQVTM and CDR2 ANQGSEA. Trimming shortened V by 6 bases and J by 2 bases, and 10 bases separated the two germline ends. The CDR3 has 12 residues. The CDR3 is CSVGRIQETQYF. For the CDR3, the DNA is TGCAGCGTCGGACGGATACAAGAGACCCAGTACTTC.

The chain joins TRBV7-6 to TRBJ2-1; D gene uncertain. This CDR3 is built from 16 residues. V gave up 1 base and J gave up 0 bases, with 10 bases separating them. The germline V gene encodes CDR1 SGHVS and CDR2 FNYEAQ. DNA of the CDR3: TGTGCCAGCAGCTTAGTTTCCTCCAGCTCCTACAATGAGCAGTTCTTC. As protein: CASSLVSSSSYNEQFF.

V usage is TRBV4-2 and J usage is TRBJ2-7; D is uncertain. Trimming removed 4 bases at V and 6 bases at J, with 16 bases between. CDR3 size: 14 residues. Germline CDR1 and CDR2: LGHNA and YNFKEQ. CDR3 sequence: CASSPRTDAGEQYF. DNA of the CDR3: TGTGCCAGCAGCCCTCGCACCGATGCCGGCGAGCAGTACTTC.

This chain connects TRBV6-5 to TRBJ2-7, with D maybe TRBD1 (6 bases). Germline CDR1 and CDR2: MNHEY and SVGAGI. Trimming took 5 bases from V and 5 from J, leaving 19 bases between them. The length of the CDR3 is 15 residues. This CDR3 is CASSTPGTRWDEQYF. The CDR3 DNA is TGTGCCAGCAGTACGCCCGGGACACGGTGGGACGAGCAGTACTTC.

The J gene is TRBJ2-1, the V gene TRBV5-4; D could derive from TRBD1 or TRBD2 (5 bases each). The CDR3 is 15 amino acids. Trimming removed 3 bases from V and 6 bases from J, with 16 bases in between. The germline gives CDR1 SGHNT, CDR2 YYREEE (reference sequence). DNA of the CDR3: TGTGCCAGCAGCTCCCGGGACGGACTCTTCAATGAGCAGTTCTTC. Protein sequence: CASSSRDGLFNEQFF.

This CDR3 is CASSQERGGIDEQFF. The DNA for the CDR3 is TGTGCCAGCAGCCAAGAACGGGGGGGCATCGATGAGCAGTTCTTC. This chain joins TRBV4-2 and TRBJ2-1, with TRBD2 identical over 8 bases. J was trimmed by 8 bases and V by 0 bases; bases with no gene match: 6. Germline lookup yields CDR1 LGHNA and CDR2 YNFKEQ. The CDR3 runs to 15 residues.

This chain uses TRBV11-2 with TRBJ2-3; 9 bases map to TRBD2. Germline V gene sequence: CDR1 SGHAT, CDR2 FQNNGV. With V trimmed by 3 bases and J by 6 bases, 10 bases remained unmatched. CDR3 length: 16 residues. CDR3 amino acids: CASSLSAGGARDTQYF. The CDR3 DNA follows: TGTGCCAGCAGCTTGAGCGCGGGGGGGGCAAGGGATACGCAGTATTTT.

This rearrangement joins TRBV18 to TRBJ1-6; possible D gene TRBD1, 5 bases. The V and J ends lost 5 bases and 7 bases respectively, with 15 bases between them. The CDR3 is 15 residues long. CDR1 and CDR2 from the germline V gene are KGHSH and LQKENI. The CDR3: CASSVARGDNSPLHF. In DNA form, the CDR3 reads TGTGCCAGCTCAGTCGCGCGAGGGGACAATTCACCCCTCCACTTT.

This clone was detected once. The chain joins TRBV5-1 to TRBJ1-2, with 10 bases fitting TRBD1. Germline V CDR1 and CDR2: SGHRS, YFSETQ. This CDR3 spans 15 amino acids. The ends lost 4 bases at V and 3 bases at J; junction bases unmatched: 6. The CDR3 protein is CASSPGQGVYYGYTF. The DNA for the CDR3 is TGCGCCAGCAGCCCCGGACAGGGGGTTTACTATGGCTACACCTTC.

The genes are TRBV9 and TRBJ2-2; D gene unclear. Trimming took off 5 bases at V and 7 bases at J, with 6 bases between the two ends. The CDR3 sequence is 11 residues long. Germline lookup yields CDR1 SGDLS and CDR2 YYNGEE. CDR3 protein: CASRGIGELFF. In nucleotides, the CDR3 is TGTGCCAGCAGGGGGATCGGGGAGCTGTTTTTT.

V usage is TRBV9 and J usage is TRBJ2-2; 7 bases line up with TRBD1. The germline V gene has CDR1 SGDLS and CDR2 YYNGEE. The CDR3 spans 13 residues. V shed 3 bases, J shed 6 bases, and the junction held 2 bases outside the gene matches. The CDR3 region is CASSGQGAGELFF. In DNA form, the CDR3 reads TGTGCCAGCAGCGGACAGGGCGCCGGGGAGCTGTTTTTT. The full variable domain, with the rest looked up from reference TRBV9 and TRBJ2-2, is DSGVTQTPKHLITATGQRVTLRCSPRSGDLSVYWYQQSLDQGLQFLIQYYNGEERAKGNILERFSAQQFPDLHSELNLSSLELGDSALYFCASSGQGAGELFFGEGSRLTVL.

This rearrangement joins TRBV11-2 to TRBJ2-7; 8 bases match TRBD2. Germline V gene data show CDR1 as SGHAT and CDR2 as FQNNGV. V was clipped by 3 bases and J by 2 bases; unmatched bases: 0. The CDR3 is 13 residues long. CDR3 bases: TGTGCCAGCAGCTTGGGACTAGCCTACGAGCAGTACGTC. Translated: CASSLGLAYEQYV.

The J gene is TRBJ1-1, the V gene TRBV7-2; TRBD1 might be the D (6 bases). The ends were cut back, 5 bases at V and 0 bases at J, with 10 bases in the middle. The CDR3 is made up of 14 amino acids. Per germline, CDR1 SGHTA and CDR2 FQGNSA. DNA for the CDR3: TGTGCCAGCAGCCCGGGGGCCATGAACACTGAAGCTTTCTTT. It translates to CASSPGAMNTEAFF.

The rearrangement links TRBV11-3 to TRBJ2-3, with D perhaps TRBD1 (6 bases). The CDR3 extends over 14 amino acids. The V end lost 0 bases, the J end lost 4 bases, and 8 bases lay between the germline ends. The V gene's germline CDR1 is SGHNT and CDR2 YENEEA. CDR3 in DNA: TGTGCCAGCAGCTTAGAGGGGGCTGCAGATACGCAGTATTTT. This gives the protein CASSLEGAADTQYF.

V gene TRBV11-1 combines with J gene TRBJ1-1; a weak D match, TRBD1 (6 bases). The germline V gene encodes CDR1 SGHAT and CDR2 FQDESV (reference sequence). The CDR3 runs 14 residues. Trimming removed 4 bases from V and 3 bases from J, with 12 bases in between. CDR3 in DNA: TGTGCCAGCAGCTATCACAGGGCTTACACTGAAGCTTTCTTT. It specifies CASSYHRAYTEAFF.

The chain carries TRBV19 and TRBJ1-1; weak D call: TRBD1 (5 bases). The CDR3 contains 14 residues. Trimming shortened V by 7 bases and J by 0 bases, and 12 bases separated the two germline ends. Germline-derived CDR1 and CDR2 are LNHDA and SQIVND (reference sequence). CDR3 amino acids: CASKQRGLNTEAFF. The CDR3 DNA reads TGTGCCAGTAAGCAGAGGGGACTGAACACTGAAGCTTTCTTT.